Below are 27 T cell receptor beta chains sequenced from a single sample in a study of cytomegalovirus exposure and HLA in healthy donors. The study ran its PCR with 60 Vbeta and 13 Jbeta primers. Assay: immunoSEQ multiplex PCR; the TCRdb copy retains only in-frame clones and omits some. The sample carries some 110,000 clones, about four fifths recorded once. Sequencing was done on a sample of PBMCs. Every receptor here comes from a man aged 30 to 39 in good health and CMV-seronegative.

This chain uses TRBV7-2 with TRBJ2-1; 11 positions agree with TRBD2. V lost 5 bases to trimming and J lost 7 bases; unmatched junction nucleotides: 7. CDR1 SGHTA and CDR2 FQGNSA come from the germline V gene. CDR3 length: 15 amino acids. The CDR3 spells CASSQLPSGGNEQFF. For the CDR3, the DNA is TGTGCCAGCAGCCAGCTTCCTAGCGGGGGGAATGAGCAGTTCTTC.

This clone has just one count. Here the CDR3 DNA reads TGTGCCGGACAGGGGGCCGAAAGAGACGAGCAGTACTTC. It codes for CAGQGAERDEQYF. The chain has TRBV2 and TRBJ2-7, with 11 bases identical to TRBD1. CDR3 length: 13 amino acids. With 11 bases clipped from V and 5 bases from J, the junction kept 8 bases outside the gene matches. The germline V gene has CDR1 SNHLY and CDR2 FYNNEI. Drawing the rest from reference TRBV2 and TRBJ2-7, the complete variable domain is EPEVTQTPSHQVTQMGQEVILRCVPISNHLYFYWYRQILGQKVEFLVSFYNNEISEKSEIFDDQFSVERPDGSNFTLKIRSTKLEDSAMYFCAGQGAERDEQYFGPGTRLTVT.

This clone was found a few times. The V and J genes are TRBV9 and TRBJ2-5, with a tentative D call TRBD2 (5 bases). Germline values: CDR1 SGDLS, CDR2 YYNGEE. The V end was cut by 2 bases, the J end by 6 bases, with 11 bases between. The length of the CDR3 is 13 residues. The CDR3 protein is CASSVSSGQTQYF. The CDR3 region has the DNA TGTGCCAGCAGCGTCTCGAGCGGTCAGACCCAGTACTTC.

The count of this clone is one. The chain joins TRBV5-5 to TRBJ2-2; 8 nucleotides agree with TRBD1. CDR1 is SGHKS and CDR2 is YYEKEE in the germline V gene (reference sequence). This CDR3 is 15 amino acids long. J was trimmed by 5 bases and V by 4 bases; bases with no gene match: 7. The CDR3 DNA is TGTGCCAGCAGCCCGACAGGGGACGAGACCGGGGAGCTGTTTTTT. Residues: CASSPTGDETGELFF.

Of note for this clone: This same CDR3 is encoded by further DNA sequences in the sample. The V gene is TRBV7-8, the J gene TRBJ1-1, with D uncertain. V was shortened by 1 base and J by 1 base, with 4 bases between the two germline ends. The CDR3 consists of 13 residues. The germline V gene has CDR1 SGHVS and CDR2 FQNEAQ. CDR3 in DNA: TGTGCCAGCAGCTTAGGCAGGAACACTGAAGCTTTCTTT. It translates to CASSLGRNTEAFF.

J is TRBJ2-7 and V is TRBV27; 9 bases line up with TRBD2. The germline V gene has CDR1 MNHEY and CDR2 SMNVEV (reference sequence). V gave up 5 bases and J gave up 0 bases; unmatched junction bases: 5. The length of the CDR3 is 15 residues. Written as DNA, the CDR3 is TGTGCCAGCAGTCCCCTTAGCGGGAGCTCCTACGAGCAGTACTTC. Translated, it gives CASSPLSGSSYEQYF.

This chain links TRBV6-6 with TRBJ2-3; 11 nucleotides agree with TRBD2. CDR1 MNHNY and CDR2 SVGAGI come from the germline V gene (reference sequence). This CDR3 is built from 15 residues. The V segment lost 4 bases and the J segment 6 bases; nucleotides outside the gene matches: 6. CDR3 protein: CASSLAGGPGDTQYF. CDR3 bases: TGTGCCAGCAGTTTAGCGGGGGGGCCGGGGGATACGCAGTATTTT.

This clone was recorded only once. The chain links TRBV14 to TRBJ2-1; perhaps TRBD2 as D (6 bases). V lost 0 bases, J lost 8 bases, and 11 bases lay in between. The CDR3 totals 14 residues. CDR1 and CDR2 (germline): SGHDN, FVKESK. The CDR3, as DNA: TGTGCCAGCAGCCAAGAAGGAGGGGCGGATGAGCAGTTCTTC. Translation gives CASSQEGGADEQFF.

The chain is built from TRBV5-4 and TRBJ2-6; 11 nucleotides line up with TRBD2. In germline, CDR1 is SGHNT, CDR2 YYREEE (reference sequence). V gave up 0 bases and J gave up 4 bases; unmatched junction bases: 3. The CDR3 contains 17 residues. CDR3 loop: CASSLGLAGSGANVLTF. CDR3 DNA sequence: TGTGCCAGCAGCTTGGGACTAGCGGGGTCCGGGGCCAACGTCCTGACTTTC.

V is TRBV12-5 and J is TRBJ2-1, with 9 bases matching TRBD2. Germline V gene data show CDR1 as LGHNT and CDR2 as FRNRAP. V shed 7 bases and J 1 base; nucleotides not matched to a gene: 20. The CDR3 has 20 residues. This chain's CDR3 is CASVLSSVAGARRSYNEQFF. Written as DNA, the CDR3 is TGTGCTAGTGTTCTATCATCGGTAGCGGGAGCTCGTAGGTCCTACAATGAGCAGTTCTTC.

This chain links TRBV2 with TRBJ2-7, with 8 bases that match TRBD2. The length of the CDR3 is 15 residues. Losses at the gene ends were 5 bases for V and 4 bases for J; bases not matched to a gene: 10. CDR1 and CDR2 from the germline V gene are SNHLY and FYNNEI. Here the CDR3 reads CASSKGLAGTYEQYF. CDR3 bases: TGTGCCAGCAGTAAAGGGTTAGCGGGGACGTACGAGCAGTACTTC.

In this sample, this clone turned up a few times. The V gene is TRBV4-1, the J gene TRBJ1-2; weak D call: TRBD1 (5 bases). V was shortened by 0 bases and J by 12 bases, with 17 bases between the two germline ends. The CDR3 spans 14 residues. Germline-derived CDR1 and CDR2 are MGHRA and YSYEKL. CDR3 DNA sequence: TGCGCCAGCAGCCAAGAAACTTCAAGGACACAGGACACCTTC. This translates into CASSQETSRTQDTF.

This rearrangement joins TRBV25-1 to TRBJ2-1, with 11 bases identical to TRBD2. CDR3 length: 15 residues. Germline CDR1 MGHDK, CDR2 SYGVNS. V shed 7 bases and J 6 bases; nucleotides not matched to a gene: 8. The CDR3 nucleotides are TGTGCCAGCACCCAGACTAGCGGGGCTTTCAATGAGCAGTTCTTC. Residues: CASTQTSGAFNEQFF.

This chain uses TRBV25-1 with TRBJ1-2; D remains ambiguous. V shed 9 bases and J shed 2 bases, with 10 bases lying between them. From germline, CDR1 is MGHDK and CDR2 SYGVNS. The CDR3 runs to 12 residues. The CDR3 nucleotides are TGTGCCAGTCAAACTCCCAACTATGGCTACACCTTC. Translating gives CASQTPNYGYTF.

The chain combines TRBV2 with TRBJ1-6; 7 bases fit TRBD1. CDR1 is SNHLY and CDR2 is FYNNEI in the germline V gene. V gave up 8 bases and J gave up 9 bases; unmatched junction bases: 7. The CDR3 is 13 amino acids. The CDR3 sequence: CASGRDRGSPLHF. In nucleotides, the CDR3 is TGTGCCAGCGGACGGGACAGAGGTTCACCCCTCCACTTT.

The V call is TRBV5-1, the J call TRBJ2-1, with D possibly matching TRBD1 (7 bases). V shed 3 bases and J shed 7 bases, with 17 bases lying between them. The CDR3 has 15 amino acids. CDR1 and CDR2 (germline): SGHRS, YFSETQ. The CDR3 nucleotides read TGCGCCAGCAGCTGGAGGGACAGCCAAACGAATGAGCAGTTCTTC. Protein sequence: CASSWRDSQTNEQFF.

CDR3 amino acids: CASSLRGDTDTQYF. Written as DNA, the CDR3 is TGCGCCAGCAGCTTGCGCGGGGACACAGATACGCAGTATTTT. V usage is TRBV5-1 and J usage is TRBJ2-3; D is perhaps TRBD2 (6 bases). CDR3 length: 14 amino acids. The germline V and J ends were trimmed by 1 base and 2 bases, with 8 bases remaining between them. The V gene's germline CDR1 is SGHRS and CDR2 YFSETQ.

The V gene is TRBV29-1, the J gene TRBJ1-1; tentative D call: TRBD1 (5 bases). Trimming took off 6 bases at V and 0 bases at J, with 14 bases between the two ends. Germline values: CDR1 SQVTM, CDR2 ANQGSEA. CDR3 length equals 14 residues. The CDR3 here is CSVKKDNLNTEAFF. In DNA form, the CDR3 reads TGCAGCGTGAAGAAGGACAACCTGAACACTGAAGCTTTCTTT.

The J gene is TRBJ2-3, the V gene TRBV11-2, with 11 nucleotides matching TRBD2. Germline V lookup: CDR1 SGHAT, CDR2 FQNNGV. J gave up 2 bases and V 3 bases, and 7 bases lay outside the gene matches. The length of the CDR3 is 17 residues. The CDR3 DNA is TGTGCCAGCAGCTTGGGACTAGCGGCCTATGCCACAGATACGCAGTATTTT. Residues: CASSLGLAAYATDTQYF.

The gene calls are TRBV7-3 and TRBJ2-1; tentatively, D is TRBD2 (5 bases). Trimming stripped 0 bases from V and 4 bases from J, with 10 bases between. Germline CDR1 reads SGHTA; CDR2 reads FQGTGA. The CDR3 covers 15 residues. This CDR3 is CASSLTSGLYNEQFF. The CDR3 DNA follows: TGTGCCAGCAGCTTAACGAGTGGACTTTACAATGAGCAGTTCTTC.

The J gene is TRBJ2-1, the V gene TRBV6-1; D might be TRBD2 (5 bases). Between the trimmed V and J ends, which lost 2 bases and 9 bases, there was a span of 5 bases. The CDR3 is made up of 11 amino acids. In germline, CDR1 is MNHNS, CDR2 SASEGT. Here the CDR3 DNA reads TGTGCCAGCAGTGAACGGGGTGAGCAGTTCTTC. Its protein is CASSERGEQFF.

The V gene is TRBV7-2, the J gene TRBJ1-2; D uncertain. V was clipped by 5 bases and J by 1 base, with 8 bases between them. The CDR3 totals 13 residues. The V gene's germline CDR1 is SGHTA and CDR2 FQGNSA. The CDR3 DNA reads as TGTGCCAGCAGCGCCCAACTTAACTATGGCTACACCTTC. Its protein is CASSAQLNYGYTF. Full variable domain (missing parts from reference TRBV7-2 and TRBJ1-2): GAGVSQSPSNKVTEKGKDVELRCDPISGHTALYWYRQSLGQGLEFLIYFQGNSAPDKSGLPSDRFSAERTGGSVSTLTIQRTQQEDSAVYLCASSAQLNYGYTFGSGTRLTVV.

The chain has TRBV10-2 and TRBJ1-5, with a weak D call TRBD1 (5 bases). Per the germline V gene, CDR1 is WSHSY and CDR2 is SAAADI. CDR3 length: 16 amino acids. V was trimmed by 2 bases and J by 0 bases, leaving 11 bases between them. This CDR3 is CASSERGSYSNQPQHF. The DNA of the CDR3 is TGCGCCAGCAGTGAGAGGGGTTCTTATAGCAATCAGCCCCAGCATTTT.

This clone was observed once. CDR3 nucleotide sequence: TGTGCCAGCAGCCGGTTACCATCTGGTGAGCAGTTCTTC. Its protein is CASSRLPSGEQFF. V and J are TRBV5-4 and TRBJ2-1; no clear D gene. CDR3 length: 13 residues. V dropped 4 bases and J dropped 9 bases, with 14 bases sitting between them. CDR1 and CDR2 from the germline V gene are SGHNT and YYREEE (reference sequence).

The V call is TRBV5-1, the J call TRBJ1-1; D might be TRBD1 (5 bases). The V end lost 1 base, the J end lost 5 bases, and 9 bases lay between the germline ends. Germline loops: CDR1 SGHRS, CDR2 YFSETQ. The CDR3 runs 13 residues. The DNA of the CDR3 is TGCGCCAGCAGCTTGACGGGGGGAACTGAAGCTTTCTTT. Protein product: CASSLTGGTEAFF.

V usage is TRBV28 and J usage is TRBJ1-4; 9 nucleotides agree with TRBD1. V shed 10 bases, J shed 8 bases, and the junction held 11 bases outside the gene matches. Germline CDR1 reads MDHEN; CDR2 reads SYDVKM. The CDR3 loop spans 14 amino acids. CDR3 DNA sequence: TGTGCCATCCGGCCGGGGGACAGGGTAGAAAAACTGTTTTTT. Translated, it gives CAIRPGDRVEKLFF.

The chain links TRBV5-6 to TRBJ1-2, with a tentative D call TRBD1 (5 bases). This CDR3 is 16 amino acids long. The germline V gene encodes CDR1 SGHDT and CDR2 YYEEEE. The V end was cut by 4 bases, the J end by 4 bases, with 20 bases between. The DNA of the CDR3 is TGTGCCAGCAGCCTTGGGACTGCACCCGGGGGCTATGGCTACACCTTC. Protein sequence: CASSLGTAPGGYGYTF.